These T cell receptor beta chains were read from a single sample in a study of CD8+ T cells in alopecia areata. Sequenced by immunoSEQ multiplex PCR; TCRdb stores in-frame clones only, minus some. The data hold 100,000 to 140,000 clones, with 84% observed a single time. Sample: CD8+ T cells sorted from blood, taken at week 24, from a patient treated with tofacitinib. These TCRs come from a human donor with alopecia areata. The CDR3 runs from the conserved cysteine through the conserved F or W.

V gene,J gene,CDR3 protein
TRBV7-8,TRBJ2-5,CASSPRTGILQETQYF
TRBV7-9,TRBJ2-7,CASSLSPGQGSSYEQYF
TRBV4-3,TRBJ2-7,CASSQDGGEKVYEQYF
TRBV27,TRBJ2-5,CASSILAGVQETQYF
TRBV6-4,TRBJ2-7,CASSDSGGLAGMRSYEQYF
TRBV27,TRBJ2-1,CASSTAVASGGATDEQFF
TRBV5-1,TRBJ2-3,CAGLATDTQYF
TRBV21-1,TRBJ1-5,CASTRRSGQPQHF
TRBV7-2,TRBJ1-5,CASSPTGGGNQPQHF
TRBV27,TRBJ2-3,CASSRNPGLAGGDTQYF
TRBV7-3,TRBJ2-5,CASSLFCGEQETQYF
TRBV29-1,TRBJ2-7,CSVEAQNYEQYF
TRBV19,TRBJ2-2,CASSKRQGATTGELFF
TRBV6-5,TRBJ2-2,CAISRTGPTGELFF
TRBV29-1,TRBJ1-3,CSVDTGSGNTIYF
TRBV7-9,TRBJ2-7,CASSPATGVTYEQYF
TRBV4-3,TRBJ2-1,CASSQESGGYNEQFF
TRBV29-1,TRBJ2-7,CSVVAPEKGGPYEQYF
TRBV4-3,TRBJ1-4,CASSQEGVPNEKLFF
TRBV30,TRBJ2-7,CAWSVDRGYEQYF
TRBV4-1,TRBJ2-7,CASSTPGLAYEQYF
TRBV6-1,TRBJ2-7,CASSESERTSSYEQYF
TRBV30,TRBJ2-5,CAWSWGQETQYF
TRBV6-5,TRBJ1-1,CASSYRGGLEAFF
TRBV19,TRBJ2-2,CASMVPTGELFF